Described below is a single T cell receptor beta chain sequence and its context. Its cognate antigen is unknown. The authors made the TRB cDNA libraries by 5' RACE using UMI labels. One entry per CDR3 protein, without DNA, is what TCRdb gives after re-calling the 5' RACE reads. The repertoire table contains approximately 37,000 distinct CDR3 sequences. The CDR3 consists of 13 residues. Germline V lookup: CDR1 LGHNA, CDR2 YNFKEQ. This sample was included in a study of CXCR3-negative and CXCR3-positive naive CD8 T cells. About the research overall: With about 1.5 +/- 0.3 million reads per library, the TRB reads numbered some 130 million in total.

Study observations and caveats: Memory cells showed distinct TRBV-TRBJ patterns, while the two naive subsets matched. With CXCR3 expression partially decreased after cryopreservation, most assays relied on fresh PBMCs.

The chain has TRBV4-2 and TRBJ1-1. The TCR originated in a human donor in good health. Some clones in this sample may be carry-over from other donors' samples. Material for sequencing was memory CD8+ T cells from blood. The CDR3 reads CASSQPIDGEAFF.